The 10 T cell receptor beta chains in this list originate from one sample, sequenced in a study of neurological immune-mediated disorders. One entry per CDR3 protein, called by TCRdb with MiXCR from the 5' RACE reads. This table holds 84,000 or so distinct CDR3 sequences, 9% to 12% found once. Input material: PBMCs. The origin of the receptors is a man aged 40-49 years in good health.

This clonotype was seen ten or more times. V is TRBV25-1 and J is TRBJ2-7; TRBD2 is a possible D gene (5 bases). The CDR3 consists of 11 residues. Trimming removed 7 bases from V and 4 bases from J, with 8 bases in between. Germline values: CDR1 MGHDK, CDR2 SYGVNS. CDR3 loop: CASTGEYEQYF. CDR3 DNA: TGTGCCAGCACCGGGGAGTACGAGCAGTACTTC.

The sample holds a few counts of this clonotype. The junction departs from the called germline gene at one end, perhaps through a read error. The chain links TRBV7-2 to TRBJ2-7; D is unclear. The CDR3 runs 12 residues. Germline V gene sequence: CDR1 SGHTA, CDR2 FQGNSA. The CDR3 DNA follows: TGTGCCAGCAGCTTAGGTATCTACGACCAGTACTTC. Protein product: CASSLGIYDQYF.

This clonotype appeared many times. The chain combines TRBV6-2 or TRBV6-3 with TRBJ1-5; D gene uncertain. Germline V CDR1 and CDR2: MNHEY, SVGEGT. The ends were cut back, 4 bases at V and 1 base at J, with 8 bases in the middle. CDR3 length: 14 amino acids. This CDR3 is CASSSTVSNQPQHF. In DNA form, the CDR3 reads TGTGCCAGCAGTTCCACGGTAAGCAATCAGCCCCAGCATTTT.

This clonotype was observed many times. The rearrangement links TRBV12-3 or TRBV12-4 to TRBJ2-7; 7 bases line up with TRBD2. The CDR3 sequence is 14 residues long. V shed 3 bases and J 2 bases; nucleotides not matched to a gene: 4. The CDR3 is CASSLGGGTYEQYF. CDR3 in DNA: TGTGCCAGCAGTTTGGGCGGGGGAACCTACGAGCAGTACTTC.

This clonotype appeared many times. The chain recombines TRBV3-1 with TRBJ2-5; perhaps TRBD2 as D (5 bases). There are 15 residues in the CDR3. V lost 4 bases, J lost 0 bases, and 12 bases lay in between. Germline V gene sequence: CDR1 LGHDT, CDR2 YNNKEL (reference sequence). The CDR3 loop reads CASSRTLANQETQYF. CDR3 sequence (DNA): TGTGCCAGCAGCCGTACTCTAGCCAACCAAGAGACCCAGTACTTC.

Of note for this clonotype: The junction departs from germline at one end; a sequencing error may be responsible. This rearrangement joins TRBV18 to TRBJ1-5; no reliable D call. The V gene's germline CDR1 is KGHSH and CDR2 LQKENI. The CDR3 loop spans 13 amino acids. CDR3 DNA sequence: TGTGCCAGCCCACCGTATAGCAATCAGCCCCAGCATTTT. Amino acid sequence: CASPPYSNQPQHF.

Only a few counts were recorded for this clonotype. The gene calls are TRBV7-6 and TRBJ2-5; D is uncertain. Germline V CDR1 and CDR2: SGHVS, FNYEAQ. The CDR3 covers 12 residues. V shed 5 bases and J shed 2 bases, with 6 bases lying between them. Written as DNA, the CDR3 is TGTGCCAGCAGCCACGCTCAAGAGACCCAGTACTTC. Protein: CASSHAQETQYF.

In this sample, this clonotype turned up many times. This chain uses TRBV2 with TRBJ1-1, with a tentative D call TRBD1 (5 bases). Trimming took off 10 bases at V and 4 bases at J, with 16 bases between the two ends. This CDR3 has 13 residues. Germline V gene sequence: CDR1 SNHLY, CDR2 FYNNEI. The CDR3 DNA reads as TGTGCCACAGATGGGGGGTGGGGCACTGAAGCTTTCTTT. It is translated as CATDGGWGTEAFF.

This clonotype occurred many times. The gene calls are TRBV28 and TRBJ2-1; TRBD2 matches 13 bases. This CDR3 comprises 17 residues. The V gene's germline CDR1 is MDHEN and CDR2 SYDVKM. J was trimmed by 8 bases and V by 3 bases; bases with no gene match: 10. CDR3 in amino acids: CASSFLTTSGRFDEQFF. CDR3 nucleotides: TGTGCCAGCAGTTTTTTGACGACTAGCGGGAGGTTCGATGAGCAGTTCTTC.

This clonotype was detected many times. The V call is TRBV20-1, the J call TRBJ2-7, with D perhaps TRBD1 (5 bases). Germline V CDR1 and CDR2: DFQATT, SNEGSKA (reference sequence). Deletions cut 5 bases from V and 1 base from J, with 15 bases between. The CDR3 covers 14 residues. This chain's CDR3 is CSAPRGQGSYEQYF. The CDR3 DNA follows: TGCAGTGCTCCTAGAGGCCAGGGTTCCTACGAGCAGTACTTC.